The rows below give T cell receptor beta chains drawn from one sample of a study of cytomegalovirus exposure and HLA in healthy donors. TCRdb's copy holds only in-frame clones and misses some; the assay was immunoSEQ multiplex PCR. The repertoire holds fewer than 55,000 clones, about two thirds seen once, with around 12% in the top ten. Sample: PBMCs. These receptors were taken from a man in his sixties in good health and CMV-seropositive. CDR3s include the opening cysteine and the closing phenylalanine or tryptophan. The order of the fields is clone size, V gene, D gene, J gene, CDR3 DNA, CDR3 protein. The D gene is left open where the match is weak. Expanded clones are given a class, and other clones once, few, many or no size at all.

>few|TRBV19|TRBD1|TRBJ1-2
TGTGCCAGTACCTTAGCAGGGGGTGGCTACACCTTC
CASTLAGGGYTF
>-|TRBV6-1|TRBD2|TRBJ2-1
TGTGCCAGCAGCGGGACTAAGCAGTTCTTC
CASSGTKQFF
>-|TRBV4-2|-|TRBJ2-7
TGTGCCAGCAGCCAAGGCCGGGACTCCGGGCGGCAGTACTTC
CASSQGRDSGRQYF
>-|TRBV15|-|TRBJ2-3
TGTGCCACCAGCAGAGGACAGATCACAGATACGCAGTATTTT
CATSRGQITDTQYF
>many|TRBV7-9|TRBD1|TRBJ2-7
TGTGCCAGCAGCCACAGGGACAGAAACTACGAGCAGTACTTC
CASSHRDRNYEQYF
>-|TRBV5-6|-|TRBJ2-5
TGTGCCAGCACCCTGACGGGACTCCAAGAGACCCAGTACTTC
CASTLTGLQETQYF
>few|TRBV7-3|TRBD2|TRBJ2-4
TGTGCCAGCAGCTTAGTGTGTTTTTGGCGGGAGTGGGGCAAAAACATTCAGTACTTC
CASSLVCFWREWGKNIQYF
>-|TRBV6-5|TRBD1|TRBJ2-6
TGTGCCAGCAGTTTGTACAGGGGCAACGTCCTGACTTTC
CASSLYRGNVLTF
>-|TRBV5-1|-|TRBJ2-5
TGCGCCAGCAGCCCCACAGAAGAGACCCAGTACTTC
CASSPTEETQYF
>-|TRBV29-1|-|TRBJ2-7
TGCAGCGTTGCTCTGGGCCCCGAGCAGTACTTC
CSVALGPEQYF
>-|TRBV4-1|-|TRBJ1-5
TGCGCCAGCAGCCAAGATCAGGTACGGCCCGGACAGCCCCAGCACTTT
CASSQDQVRPGQPQHF
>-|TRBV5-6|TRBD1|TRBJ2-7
TGTGCCAGCAGCTCGGACAGGGTCAACTACTACGAGCAGTACTTC
CASSSDRVNYYEQYF
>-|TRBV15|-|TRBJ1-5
TGTGCCACCGGGCCCAGGGTGAGCAATCAGCCCCAGCATTTT
CATGPRVSNQPQHF
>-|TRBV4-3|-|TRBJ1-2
TGCGCCAGCAGCCAAGGGACAGAAACCTATGGCTACACCTTC
CASSQGTETYGYTF
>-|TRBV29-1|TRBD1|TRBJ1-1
TGCAGCGGGGACCAGGGGGCCGACACTGAAGCTTTCTTT
CSGDQGADTEAFF
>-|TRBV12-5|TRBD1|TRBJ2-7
TGTGCTAGTGGTCCCCCGCGGGGACAGGGTGCCGAGCAGTACTTC
CASGPPRGQGAEQYF
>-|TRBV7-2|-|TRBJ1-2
TGTGCCAGCAGCCATCCCCCTTACTCGCGCTACACCTTC
CASSHPPYSRYTF
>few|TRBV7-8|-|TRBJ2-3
TGTGCCAGCAGCTCCCCCCGTTTTGTCCCAGATACGCAGTATTTT
CASSSPRFVPDTQYF
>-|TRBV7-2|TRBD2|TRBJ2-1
TGTGCCAGCAGCTCTCTGACTAGCGGGAGAGGAAATGAGCAGTTCTTC
CASSSLTSGRGNEQFF
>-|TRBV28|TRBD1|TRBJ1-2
TGTGCCAGCAGTCACAGGGGTAACTATGGCTACACCTTC
CASSHRGNYGYTF
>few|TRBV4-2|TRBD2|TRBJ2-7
TGTGCCAGCAGCCAGGTACTAGCGGGAGCCTACTACGAGCAGTACTTC
CASSQVLAGAYYEQYF
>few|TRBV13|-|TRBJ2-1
TGTGCCAGCAGCTTAGGGACTGTGGATGAGCAGTTCTTC
CASSLGTVDEQFF
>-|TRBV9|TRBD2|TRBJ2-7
TGTGCCAGCAGCGTAGACGGCTCCGGGAGGGAACACTCCTACGAGCAGTACTTC
CASSVDGSGREHSYEQYF
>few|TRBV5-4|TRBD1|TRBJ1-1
TGTGCCAGCAGCCCCACGGGACAGGGCCTCACTGAAGCTTTCTTT
CASSPTGQGLTEAFF
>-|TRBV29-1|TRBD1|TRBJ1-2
TGCAGCGTTGAAGGGACAGGGGAGGATGGCTACACCTTC
CSVEGTGEDGYTF
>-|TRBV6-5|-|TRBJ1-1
TGTGCCGGCACCCGGGACAAGGTGAGAGACACTGAAGCTTTCTTT
CAGTRDKVRDTEAFF
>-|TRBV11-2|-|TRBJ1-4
TGTGCCAGCAGACCCTGGGGGGGGACCGCCGAAAAACTGTTTTTT
CASRPWGGTAEKLFF
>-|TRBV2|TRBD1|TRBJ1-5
TGTGCCAGCAGTTCAGGACAGGTCAATCAGCCCCAGCATTTT
CASSSGQVNQPQHF
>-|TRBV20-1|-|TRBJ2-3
TGCAGTGCTACCCCTGATACGCAGTATTTT
CSATPDTQYF
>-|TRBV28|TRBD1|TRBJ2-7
TGTGCCAGCAGACCCCCGACAGGGAGCTTAGACGAGCAGTACTTC
CASRPPTGSLDEQYF
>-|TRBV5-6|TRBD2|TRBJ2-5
TGTGCCAGCAGCGGAAGACTAGCGGCGAGAGTGGAGACCCAGTACTTC
CASSGRLAARVETQYF
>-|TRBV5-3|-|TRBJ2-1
TGTGCCAGACTCGACAGGACACAGGGACTACCGATGCCGAGCTCCTACAATGAGCAGTTCTTC
CARLDRTQGLPMPSSYNEQFF
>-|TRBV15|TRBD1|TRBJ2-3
TGTGCCACCAGCAGGAACAGGGGGCAGTTGGATACGCAGTATTTT
CATSRNRGQLDTQYF
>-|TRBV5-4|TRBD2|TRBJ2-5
TGTGCCAGCAGCTCCGAGCGGGACCTACAAGAGACCCAGTACTTC
CASSSERDLQETQYF
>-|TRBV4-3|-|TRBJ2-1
TGCGCCAGCAGCCAATTCACGGTTGGCGGTGAGCAGTTCTTC
CASSQFTVGGEQFF
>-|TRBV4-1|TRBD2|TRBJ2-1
TGCGCCAGCAGCCAAGATTACAGCGGGAGCTACAATGAGCAGTTCTTC
CASSQDYSGSYNEQFF
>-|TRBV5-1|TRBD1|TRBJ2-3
TGCGCCAGTGGGACAGGGGGCACAGATACGCAGTATTTT
CASGTGGTDTQYF
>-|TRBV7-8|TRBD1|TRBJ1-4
TGTGCCAGCAGCTCAGCCGGGACAGCTGCTGAAAAACTGTTTTTT
CASSSAGTAAEKLFF
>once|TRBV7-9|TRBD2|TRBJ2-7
TGTGCCAGCAGCTCGTGGACTAGCGGGAGGACCTACGAGCAGTACTTC
CASSSWTSGRTYEQYF
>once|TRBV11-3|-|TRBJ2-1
TGTGCCAGCAGCTTAGGGGGGGAGGTCTACAATGAGCAGTTCTTC
CASSLGGEVYNEQFF
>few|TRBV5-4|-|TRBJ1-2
TGTGCCAGCAGCTTGTTAGGGTTCCGACAGGGCTACACCTTC
CASSLLGFRQGYTF